This T cell receptor (beta chain) was identified in a study of cytomegalovirus exposure and HLA in healthy donors. At the level of the study: An analysis done earlier identified about 120 million unique TCR beta sequences from about 179 million T cells. Overall study results and limits: The listing of 150 to 200 TCR beta chains classed them as cytomegalovirus-associated.

Concerning this clone itself: Its antigen is not known.

CDR1 and CDR2 from the germline V gene are LGHNA and YNFKEQ. The V gene lost 0 bases and the J gene lost 4 bases, with 9 bases spanning the gap. This CDR3 is built from 14 residues. The PCR contained 60 Vbeta and 13 Jbeta primers. Measured with immunoSEQ multiplex PCR; TCRdb has only the in-frame clones, and not every one. The repertoire consists of some 240,000 clones, with about nine tenths occurring once and the leading ten covering about 1.7%. The chain carries TRBV4-2 and TRBJ2-5; tentative D call: TRBD2 (5 bases). This receptor was obtained from a girl aged 2 to 9 in good health and CMV-seronegative. The sample taken for sequencing was PBMCs. This CDR3 is CASSQETAAETQYF. CDR3 bases: TGTGCCAGCAGCCAAGAAACAGCGGCAGAGACCCAGTACTTC.